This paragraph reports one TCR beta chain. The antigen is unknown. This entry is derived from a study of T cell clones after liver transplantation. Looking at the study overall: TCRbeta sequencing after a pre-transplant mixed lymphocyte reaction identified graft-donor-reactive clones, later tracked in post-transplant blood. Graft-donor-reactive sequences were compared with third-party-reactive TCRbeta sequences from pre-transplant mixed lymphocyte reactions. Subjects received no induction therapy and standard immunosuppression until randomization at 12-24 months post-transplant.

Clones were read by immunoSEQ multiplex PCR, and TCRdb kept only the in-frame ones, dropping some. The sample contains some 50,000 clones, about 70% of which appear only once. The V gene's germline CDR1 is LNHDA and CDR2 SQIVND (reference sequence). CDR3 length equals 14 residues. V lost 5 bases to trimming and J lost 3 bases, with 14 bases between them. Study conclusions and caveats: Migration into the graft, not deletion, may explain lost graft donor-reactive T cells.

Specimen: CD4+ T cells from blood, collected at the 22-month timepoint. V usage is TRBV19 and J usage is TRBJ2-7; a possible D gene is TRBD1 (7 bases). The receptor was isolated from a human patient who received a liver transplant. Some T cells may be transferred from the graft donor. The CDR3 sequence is CASSSQGGNYEQYF. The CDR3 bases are TGTGCCAGTAGTTCGCAGGGGGGAAACTACGAGCAGTACTTC.